Listed below are T cell receptor beta chains from one sample, sequenced in a study of blood T cell repertoires in COVID-19. Libraries were prepared by immunoSEQ multiplex PCR; TCRdb keeps only in-frame clonotypes and omits some of them. This sample has roughly 130,000 clones, with around 81% found just once. The sample consisted of peripheral blood. These receptor sequences come from a man aged 40-55 years with active or convalescent COVID-19. CDR3s include the opening cysteine and the closing phenylalanine or tryptophan. A D gene is named only where the DNA matches it firmly. Clone size is stated in some rows and not others, as once, few, many or a class when expanded.

abundance | j_gene | d_gene | v_gene | CDR3aa | CDR3nt
NA | TRBJ1-5 | NA | TRBV19 | CASSRSGNQPQHF | TGTGCCAGTAGTCGGAGCGGCAATCAGCCCCAGCATTTT
NA | TRBJ1-1 | NA | TRBV19 | CASSDRVNTEAFF | TGTGCCAGTTCGGACAGAGTGAACACTGAAGCTTTCTTT
NA | TRBJ1-2 | NA | TRBV5-1 | CASSLNENYGYTF | TGCGCCAGCAGCTTAAACGAGAACTATGGCTACACCTTC
NA | TRBJ2-2 | TRBD2 | TRBV15 | CATSKFSGGAAGELFF | TGTGCCACCAGCAAGTTTAGCGGGGGGGCCGCCGGGGAGCTGTTTTTT
NA | TRBJ2-5 | TRBD2 | TRBV11-2 | CASSLSSGGQETQYF | TGTGCCAGCAGCTTGAGTAGCGGGGGCCAAGAGACCCAGTACTTC
NA | TRBJ1-2 | TRBD1 | TRBV12-5 | CASRQGIYGYTF | TGTGCTAGTCGACAGGGAATATATGGCTACACCTTC
NA | TRBJ1-2 | TRBD1 | TRBV5-6 | CASSLGDRGVYGYTF | TGTGCCAGCAGCTTGGGGGACAGGGGAGTATATGGCTACACCTTC
NA | TRBJ2-7 | NA | TRBV6-6 | CASSYSSNEQYF | TGTGCCAGCAGTTACTCGAGCAACGAGCAGTACTTC
NA | TRBJ2-7 | TRBD2 | TRBV10-3 | CAISESKAGESNEQYF | TGTGCCATCAGTGAGTCGAAAGCGGGGGAGTCAAACGAGCAGTACTTC
NA | TRBJ2-1 | TRBD2 | TRBV4-2 | CASSQDFERGVTSYNEQFF | TGTGCCAGCAGCCAAGATTTCGAGCGGGGGGTAACTTCCTACAATGAGCAGTTCTTC
NA | TRBJ2-4 | TRBD1 | TRBV11-2 | CASSRGTGARSNIQYF | TGTGCCAGCAGCCGAGGGACAGGCGCCCGCTCAAACATTCAGTACTTC
NA | TRBJ2-7 | TRBD1 | TRBV29-1 | CSVLDRASYEQYF | TGCAGCGTCCTTGACAGGGCGTCCTACGAGCAGTACTTC
NA | TRBJ2-7 | NA | TRBV6-1 | CASSERWPGAGEQYF | TGTGCCAGCAGTGAACGTTGGCCAGGGGCCGGCGAGCAGTACTTC
NA | TRBJ1-5 | NA | TRBV11-2 | CASSLATGPNQPQHF | TGTGCCAGCAGCTTAGCCACAGGGCCTAATCAGCCCCAGCATTTT
NA | TRBJ2-3 | TRBD1 | TRBV7-3 | CASSLMGQVTDTQYF | TGTGCCAGCAGCTTAATGGGACAGGTCACAGATACGCAGTATTTT
NA | TRBJ1-2 | NA | TRBV19 | CASSIPGPYGYTF | TGTGCCAGTAGTATCCCAGGGCCCTATGGCTACACCTTC
NA | TRBJ1-1 | TRBD1 | TRBV24-1 | CATSDPGTGNTEAFF | TGTGCCACCAGTGATCCTGGGACAGGGAACACTGAAGCTTTCTTT
NA | TRBJ1-2 | NA | TRBV2 | CASSDGGVGGYTF | TGTGCCAGCAGTGACGGGGGGGTTGGAGGCTACACCTTC
once | TRBJ1-3 | NA | TRBV6-6 | CASQQGMSGNTIYF | TGTGCCAGTCAACAGGGTATGTCTGGAAACACCATATATTTT
NA | TRBJ2-7 | TRBD1 | TRBV27 | CASAPQDRVTYEQYF | TGTGCCAGCGCGCCCCAAGACAGGGTTACCTACGAGCAGTACTTC
few | TRBJ1-6 | TRBD1 | TRBV4-1 | CASSQVQGGYNSPLHF | TGCGCCAGCAGCCAAGTACAGGGGGGCTATAATTCACCCCTCCACTTT
NA | TRBJ2-7 | TRBD1 | TRBV6-2/TRBV6-3 | CASSSRDRGGEQYF | TGTGCCAGCAGTTCACGGGACAGGGGAGGTGAGCAGTACTTC
NA | TRBJ2-2 | TRBD1 | TRBV18 | CASSGQERSTGELFF | TGTGCCAGCTCCGGACAGGAACGAAGCACCGGGGAGCTGTTTTTT
NA | TRBJ1-1 | NA | TRBV7-7 | CASSLTGGTEAFF | TGTGCCAGCAGCTTAACGGGGGGCACTGAAGCTTTCTTT
NA | TRBJ2-5 | TRBD1 | TRBV6-5 | CASSYSIGGEKETQYF | TGTGCCAGCAGTTACTCGATAGGGGGCGAAAAAGAGACCCAGTACTTC
NA | TRBJ1-2 | TRBD1 | TRBV12-3/TRBV12-4 | CASSQGTAYGYTF | TGTGCCAGCAGTCAGGGGACAGCCTATGGCTACACCTTC
NA | TRBJ2-1 | TRBD1 | TRBV12-5 | CATQGVGNEQFF | TGTGCTACTCAGGGGGTCGGAAATGAGCAGTTCTTC
NA | TRBJ1-5 | NA | TRBV9 | CASSLSGKGTQPQHF | TGTGCCAGCAGCCTCTCGGGGAAGGGAACTCAGCCCCAGCATTTT
NA | TRBJ1-1 | NA | TRBV7-9 | CASSTSARNTEAFF | TGTGCCAGCAGCACCAGCGCCAGGAACACTGAAGCTTTCTTT